Listed below are T cell receptor beta chains from one sample, sequenced in a study of human T cells and chemical hapten exposure. TCRdb re-derived calls from the RACE reads in MiXCR, one entry per CDR3 protein. The table records fewer than 500,000 distinct CDR3 sequences, 4.8% of them present only once. Sequencing was performed on whole blood, taken in connection with sensitization to the hapten diphenylcyclopropenone (DPC). These receptors originate from a woman aged 50 to 60 with alopecia areata. Some clones in this sample may be carry-over from other donors' samples. CDR3s include the opening cysteine and the closing phenylalanine or tryptophan. Fields, in order: CDR3 protein, CDR3 DNA, D gene, clone size, J gene, V gene. The D gene is left open where the match is weak. Expanded clones are given a class, and other clones once, few, many or no size at all.

CDR3: CASSSLGLVYGYTF; DNA: TGTGCCAGCAGCTCGCTGGGGCTTGTCTATGGCTACACCTTC; D: .; size: few; J: TRBJ1-2; V: TRBV7-9
CDR3: CAISDSGDTIYF; DNA: TGTGCCATCAGTGATTCAGGGGACACCATATATTTT; D: .; size: .; J: TRBJ1-3; V: TRBV10-3
CDR3: CSAKRPGAGEKLFF; DNA: TGCAGTGCTAAGAGGCCAGGGGCTGGCGAAAAACTGTTTTTT; D: .; size: .; J: TRBJ1-4; V: TRBV20-1
CDR3: CSATRTGLIDSEQFF; DNA: TGCAGTGCTACTAGGACAGGGCTCATAGACAGTGAGCAGTTCTTC; D: TRBD1; size: few; J: TRBJ2-1; V: TRBV20-1
CDR3: CASSLGGRLYEQYF; DNA: TGTGCCAGCAGTTTAGGGGGCAGACTCTACGAGCAGTACTTC; D: .; size: many; J: TRBJ2-7; V: TRBV28
CDR3: CATSDLQAVPGELFF; DNA: TGTGCCACCAGTGATTTGCAGGCAGTTCCCGGGGAGCTGTTTTTT; D: .; size: many; J: TRBJ2-2; V: TRBV24-1
CDR3: CASSIGRGIDEQYF; DNA: TGTGCCAGTAGTATCGGGAGGGGTATCGACGAGCAGTACTTC; D: TRBD2; size: .; J: TRBJ2-7; V: TRBV19
CDR3: CASSQVLRGEKLFF; DNA: TGCGCCAGCAGCCAAGTCCTCAGGGGAGAAAAACTGTTTTTT; D: .; size: many; J: TRBJ1-4; V: TRBV4-1
CDR3: CSARDLGEYSNQPQHF; DNA: TGCAGTGCTAGAGATCTAGGGGAATATAGCAATCAGCCCCAGCATTTT; D: .; size: many; J: TRBJ1-5; V: TRBV20-1
CDR3: CASRKVGAPDGYTF; DNA: TGTGCCAGCAGGAAAGTGGGGGCCCCGGATGGCTACACCTTC; D: .; size: few; J: TRBJ1-2; V: TRBV2
CDR3: CASSPPGQGSINEQFF; DNA: TGTGCCAGCAGTCCCCCGGGACAGGGGTCTATCAATGAGCAGTTCTTC; D: TRBD1; size: few; J: TRBJ2-1; V: TRBV6-6
CDR3: CSVVGEFGDTIYF; DNA: TGCAGCGTTGTAGGGGAGTTCGGGGACACCATATATTTT; D: .; size: few; J: TRBJ1-3; V: TRBV29-1
CDR3: CASSSWTGRTEAFF; DNA: TGTGCCAGCAGTTCGTGGACAGGGCGGACTGAAGCTTTCTTT; D: TRBD1; size: .; J: TRBJ1-1; V: TRBV6-2/TRBV6-3
CDR3: CAISEEGAGANVLTF; DNA: TGTGCCATCAGTGAGGAGGGGGCTGGGGCCAACGTCCTGACTTTC; D: .; size: .; J: TRBJ2-6; V: TRBV10-3
CDR3: CSARSTLDFTYNEQFF; DNA: TGCAGTGCTCGAAGCACACTTGATTTTACCTACAATGAGCAGTTCTTC; D: .; size: many; J: TRBJ2-1; V: TRBV20-1
CDR3: CSVQDSQKLFF; DNA: TGCAGTGTCCAGGACAGCCAAAAACTGTTTTTT; D: .; size: .; J: TRBJ1-4; V: TRBV20-1
CDR3: CATRASSDTGELFF; DNA: TGTGCCACCAGGGCTTCGAGCGACACCGGGGAGCTGTTTTTT; D: .; size: .; J: TRBJ2-2; V: TRBV24-1
CDR3: CASSLASGTSGGEQYF; DNA: TGTGCCAGCAGCTTAGCTTCGGGGACTAGCGGGGGAGAGCAGTACTTC; D: TRBD2; size: few; J: TRBJ2-7; V: TRBV7-9
CDR3: CASSLLTGADTQYF; DNA: TGTGCCAGCAGCTTACTGACAGGGGCTGATACGCAGTATTTT; D: TRBD1; size: many; J: TRBJ2-3; V: TRBV11-2
CDR3: CASSLALSVIGDTQYF; DNA: TGTGCCAGCAGCTTAGCGCTAAGCGTGATAGGAGATACGCAGTATTTT; D: .; size: many; J: TRBJ2-3; V: TRBV7-9
CDR3: CASHREIANSPLHF; DNA: TGTGCCAGCCACAGGGAAATTGCTAATTCACCCCTCCACTTT; D: .; size: few; J: TRBJ1-6; V: TRBV5-4
CDR3: CASSNYTEAFF; DNA: TGTGCCAGCAGCAACTACACTGAAGCTTTCTTT; D: .; size: many; J: TRBJ1-1; V: TRBV7-9
CDR3: CASSSPGQGSEQYF; DNA: TGTGCCAGCAGCTCCCCGGGGCAGGGAAGCGAGCAGTACTTC; D: .; size: many; J: TRBJ2-7; V: TRBV7-2
CDR3: CSVEERGHNEQFF; DNA: TGCAGCGTTGAAGAAAGGGGACACAATGAGCAGTTCTTC; D: .; size: .; J: TRBJ2-1; V: TRBV29-1
CDR3: CAWSELQETQYF; DNA: TGTGCCTGGAGTGAACTTCAGGAGACCCAGTACTTC; D: .; size: many; J: TRBJ2-5; V: TRBV30
CDR3: CASSTGEGAASTDTQYF; DNA: TGTGCCAGCAGTACGGGGGAGGGAGCGGCTAGCACAGATACGCAGTATTTT; D: TRBD2; size: .; J: TRBJ2-3; V: TRBV6-5
CDR3: CASSISPVYNEQFF; DNA: TGTGCCAGCAGCATTAGCCCGGTCTACAATGAGCAGTTCTTC; D: .; size: .; J: TRBJ2-1; V: TRBV7-2
CDR3: CASNSVSNQPQHF; DNA: TGTGCCAGTAATTCGGTTAGCAATCAGCCCCAGCATTTT; D: .; size: few; J: TRBJ1-5; V: TRBV19
CDR3: CASSERAAGNTIYF; DNA: TGTGCCAGCAGTGAACGGGCGGCTGGAAACACCATATATTTT; D: .; size: .; J: TRBJ1-3; V: TRBV6-1
CDR3: CSARQGGSTDTQYF; DNA: TGCAGCGCTCGACAGGGGGGTAGCACAGATACGCAGTATTTT; D: TRBD1; size: few; J: TRBJ2-3; V: TRBV29-1
CDR3: CASSLEGFF; DNA: TGTGCCAGCAGCCTGGAGGGTTTCTTT; D: .; size: few; J: TRBJ1-1; V: TRBV13
CDR3: CASSPGLQNEQFF; DNA: TGTGCCAGCAGCCCGGGACTTCAAAATGAGCAGTTCTTC; D: .; size: many; J: TRBJ2-1; V: TRBV6-6
CDR3: CASSLDTF; DNA: TGTGCCAGCAGCTTGGACACCTTC; D: .; size: .; J: TRBJ1-2; V: TRBV7-9
CDR3: CASSLDAGLNTEAFF; DNA: TGCGCCAGCAGCTTGGATGCGGGTCTTAACACTGAAGCTTTCTTT; D: .; size: .; J: TRBJ1-1; V: TRBV5-1
CDR3: CSVGGVDGYTF; DNA: TGCAGCGTTGGTGGGGTTGATGGCTACACCTTC; D: .; size: many; J: TRBJ1-2; V: TRBV29-1
CDR3: CASSFEDRIQPQHF; DNA: TGTGCCAGCAGTTTTGAGGACAGAATTCAGCCCCAGCATTTT; D: .; size: many; J: TRBJ1-5; V: TRBV28
CDR3: CASSQDMGGAEAFF; DNA: TGTGCCAGCAGCCAAGATATGGGGGGGGCTGAAGCTTTCTTT; D: .; size: few; J: TRBJ1-1; V: TRBV3-1